Listed below are T cell receptor beta chains from one sample, sequenced in a study of blood T cell repertoires in COVID-19. The method was immunoSEQ multiplex PCR; TCRdb's version includes in-frame clones alone and lacks a portion of them. Of 150,000 to 200,000 clones in the sample, 80% to 90% were seen once. Sequencing was done on a sample of peripheral blood. All receptors come from a woman in her forties with COVID-19, enrolled during active disease. Each CDR3 is given with its conserved first and last residue. D genes are given only for firm matches. The size entry is marked missing in some rows and otherwise reads once, few, many or a size class.

>TRBV6-5|NA|NA|TRBJ2-2
CASSYSEVGGELFF
TGTGCCAGCAGTTATTCTGAGGTCGGCGGGGAGCTGTTTTTT
>TRBV29-1|TRBD1|NA|TRBJ1-1
CSVRQGQNTEAFF
TGCAGCGTAAGACAGGGCCAGAACACTGAAGCTTTCTTT
>TRBV10-3|NA|NA|TRBJ2-3
CAISEWGQSTSTDTQYF
TGTGCCATCAGTGAGTGGGGGCAGTCAACTAGCACAGATACGCAGTATTTT
>TRBV30|NA|NA|TRBJ2-7
CACVGYEQYF
TGTGCCTGCGTCGGCTACGAGCAGTACTTC
>TRBV12-5|NA|NA|TRBJ1-5
CASGPNNQPQHF
TGTGCTAGTGGTCCCAATAATCAGCCCCAGCATTTT
>TRBV5-6|TRBD1|NA|TRBJ1-2
CASSLGLGTGNYGYTF
TGTGCCAGCAGCTTAGGTTTAGGGACAGGGAACTATGGCTACACCTTC
>TRBV5-4|TRBD1|few|TRBJ2-3
CASTLGQGRLTDTQYF
TGTGCCAGCACCTTAGGACAGGGAAGACTGACAGATACGCAGTATTTT
>TRBV6-5|NA|many|TRBJ2-1
CASGVSYNEQFF
TGTGCCAGCGGAGTAAGCTACAATGAGCAGTTCTTC
>TRBV3-1/TRBV3-2|TRBD1|once|TRBJ1-5
CASSQAPSGTGNSQPQHF
TGTGCCAGCAGCCAAGCGCCATCCGGGACAGGGAACAGTCAGCCCCAGCATTTT
>TRBV10-3|TRBD1|NA|TRBJ1-2
CAISDNGGTGGGYTF
TGTGCCATCAGTGACAATGGAGGGACAGGGGGTGGCTACACCTTC
>TRBV6-1|NA|NA|TRBJ2-5
CASSENSAGTQYF
TGTGCCAGCAGTGAAAATTCCGCGGGGACCCAGTACTTC
>TRBV18|NA|NA|TRBJ1-2
CASSPLEGSNYGYTF
TGTGCCAGCTCTCCTCTTGAGGGTTCCAACTATGGCTACACCTTC
>TRBV4-2|NA|NA|TRBJ2-5
CASSLTGSNQETQYF
TGTGCCAGCAGCCTAACAGGGTCGAACCAAGAGACCCAGTACTTC
>TRBV3-1/TRBV3-2|NA|few|TRBJ2-3
CASSQTLAGTQYF
TGTGCCAGCAGCCAAACCTTAGCCGGTACGCAGTATTTT
>TRBV10-3|NA|NA|TRBJ2-5
CAISDGFQETQYF
TGTGCCATCAGTGACGGTTTCCAAGAGACCCAGTACTTC
>TRBV20-1|NA|once|TRBJ2-3
CSASNPRGADTQYF
TGCAGTGCTAGTAACCCAAGGGGCGCAGATACGCAGTATTTT
>TRBV10-2|NA|NA|TRBJ1-1
CASRVTGGGGTEAFF
TGCGCCAGCAGGGTTACTGGGGGGGGTGGCACTGAAGCTTTCTTT
>TRBV3-1/TRBV3-2|TRBD1|NA|TRBJ2-1
CASSRKGQTYNEQFF
TGTGCCAGCAGCCGAAAGGGACAGACATACAATGAGCAGTTCTTC
>TRBV5-5|TRBD1|NA|TRBJ1-2
CASSPVQGTGGVFVGGYTF
TGTGCCAGCAGTCCTGTCCAGGGGACAGGGGGAGTCTTTGTCGGTGGCTACACCTTC
>TRBV28|TRBD1|few|TRBJ2-7
CASSTGTGFSYEQYF
TGTGCCAGCAGTACCGGGACAGGGTTCTCCTACGAGCAGTACTTC
>TRBV28|TRBD2|NA|TRBJ2-7
CASSSASGAPYEQYF
TGTGCCAGCAGTTCCGCTAGCGGAGCTCCCTACGAGCAGTACTTC
>TRBV6-6|TRBD2|NA|TRBJ2-2
CASSAGLAKAGELFF
TGTGCCAGCAGCGCGGGACTAGCGAAAGCCGGGGAGCTGTTTTTT
>TRBV28|TRBD2|NA|TRBJ2-2
CASIFSWGTKNTGELFF
TGTGCCAGCATTTTTTCGTGGGGGACTAAGAACACCGGGGAGCTGTTTTTT
>TRBV5-4|NA|NA|TRBJ2-3
CASSLDLSGGGTDTQYF
TGTGCCAGCAGCTTGGATCTTAGCGGAGGGGGCACAGATACGCAGTATTTT
>TRBV5-8|TRBD1|NA|TRBJ1-4
CASSWDSSNEKLFF
TGTGCCAGCAGCTGGGACAGCTCTAATGAAAAACTGTTTTTT
>TRBV6-5|NA|NA|TRBJ1-1
CASSRTLGADTEAFF
TGTGCCAGCAGCCGAACTTTGGGGGCAGACACTGAAGCTTTCTTT
>TRBV18|NA|NA|TRBJ1-1
CASSPMANTEAFF
TGTGCCAGCTCACCAATGGCGAACACTGAAGCTTTCTTT
>TRBV9|NA|NA|TRBJ1-4
CASSVITHGRGFDGKLFF
TGTGCCAGCAGCGTAATAACTCATGGTAGGGGTTTTGACGGAAAACTGTTTTTT
>TRBV28|NA|many|TRBJ1-2
CASSLARRSGGYTF
TGTGCCAGCAGTCTAGCCCGAAGGTCGGGTGGCTACACCTTC
>TRBV19|NA|NA|TRBJ2-3
CASSFFTGNTDTQYF
TGTGCCAGTAGTTTTTTCACAGGTAACACAGATACGCAGTATTTT
>TRBV27|NA|NA|TRBJ2-7
CASSWAGQFREQYF
TGTGCCAGCAGTTGGGCAGGACAATTCCGCGAGCAGTACTTC
>TRBV19|NA|NA|TRBJ2-3
CASSIRLATDTQYF
TGTGCCAGTAGTATTCGGCTAGCCACAGATACGCAGTATTTT
>TRBV27|TRBD1|NA|TRBJ1-1
CASSSQRQGAEAFF
TGTGCCAGCAGTTCACAACGACAGGGGGCTGAAGCTTTCTTT
>TRBV3-1/TRBV3-2|NA|NA|TRBJ2-5
CASSQGFSSTSKSAQYF
TGTGCCAGCAGCCAAGGGTTTAGCTCTACCTCTAAGTCGGCCCAGTACTTC
>TRBV11-2|NA|few|TRBJ2-5
CASSLIGYEGGETQYF
TGTGCCAGCAGCTTGATTGGATACGAGGGAGGTGAGACCCAGTACTTC
>TRBV15|TRBD2|NA|TRBJ2-5
CATSHSRSRLAGYETQYF
TGTGCCACCAGCCACTCCCGGTCCCGACTAGCGGGATATGAGACCCAGTACTTC
>TRBV6-5|TRBD1|NA|TRBJ1-4
CATQPPGGKLFF
TGTGCCACCCAACCCCCAGGGGGGAAACTGTTTTTT
>TRBV28|NA|NA|TRBJ2-2
CASSLAGYNTGELFF
TGTGCCAGCAGTTTAGCGGGCTACAACACCGGGGAGCTGTTTTTT
>TRBV6-5|TRBD2|NA|TRBJ2-1
CASSSGRISYNEQFF
TGTGCCAGCAGTAGCGGGAGGATCTCCTACAATGAGCAGTTCTTC
>TRBV7-9|TRBD2|NA|TRBJ2-5
CASSLGREVETQYF
TGTGCCAGCAGCTTAGGGCGGGAGGTGGAGACCCAGTACTTC
>TRBV18|TRBD1|NA|TRBJ1-2
CASSPDRAVSSGYTF
TGTGCCAGCTCACCGGACAGGGCCGTAAGTTCCGGCTACACCTTC
>TRBV20-1|NA|few|TRBJ2-7
CSASVLYEQYF
TGCAGTGCTAGCGTACTCTACGAGCAGTACTTC
>TRBV5-6|TRBD2|few|TRBJ2-2
CASSLELAGVQSNGGELFF
TGTGCCAGCAGCTTGGAACTAGCGGGAGTTCAATCCAACGGCGGGGAGCTGTTTTTT
>TRBV2|TRBD2|NA|TRBJ2-3
CASSRTSGGAVDTQYF
TGTGCCAGCAGTAGGACTAGCGGGGGGGCCGTAGATACGCAGTATTTT
>TRBV27|NA|once|TRBJ2-2
CASSLPDSLNTGELFF
TGTGCCAGCAGTTTACCGGACAGCCTAAACACCGGGGAGCTGTTTTTT
>TRBV28|TRBD1|few|TRBJ2-7
CASTLVPGQGIYEQYF
TGTGCCAGCACCTTAGTACCGGGACAGGGGATCTACGAGCAGTACTTC
>TRBV3-1/TRBV3-2|NA|NA|TRBJ2-6
CASSQRTSGPGANVLTF
TGTGCCAGCAGCCAAAGGACGAGCGGGCCTGGGGCCAACGTCCTGACTTTC
>TRBV27|NA|NA|TRBJ2-3
CASSPLTISTDTQYF
TGTGCCAGCAGTCCGTTGACTATCAGCACAGATACGCAGTATTTT
>TRBV15|NA|NA|TRBJ2-4
CATSRDLSTKNIQYF
TGTGCCACCAGCAGAGATCTGAGTACGAAGAACATTCAGTACTTC
>TRBV9|TRBD1|NA|TRBJ1-1
CASRTGENTEAFF
TGTGCCAGCAGGACAGGGGAGAACACTGAAGCTTTCTTT
>TRBV6-1|NA|NA|TRBJ1-6
CASSEDLAGASPLHF
TGTGCCAGCAGTGAAGACCTGGCAGGGGCTTCACCCCTCCACTTT
>TRBV18|TRBD1|NA|TRBJ1-1
CASSGQALNTEAFF
TGTGCCAGTTCCGGACAGGCGTTGAACACTGAAGCTTTCTTT
>TRBV6-6|TRBD1|NA|TRBJ1-4
CASNDRGGEKLFF
TGTGCCAGCAATGACAGGGGAGGTGAAAAACTGTTTTTT